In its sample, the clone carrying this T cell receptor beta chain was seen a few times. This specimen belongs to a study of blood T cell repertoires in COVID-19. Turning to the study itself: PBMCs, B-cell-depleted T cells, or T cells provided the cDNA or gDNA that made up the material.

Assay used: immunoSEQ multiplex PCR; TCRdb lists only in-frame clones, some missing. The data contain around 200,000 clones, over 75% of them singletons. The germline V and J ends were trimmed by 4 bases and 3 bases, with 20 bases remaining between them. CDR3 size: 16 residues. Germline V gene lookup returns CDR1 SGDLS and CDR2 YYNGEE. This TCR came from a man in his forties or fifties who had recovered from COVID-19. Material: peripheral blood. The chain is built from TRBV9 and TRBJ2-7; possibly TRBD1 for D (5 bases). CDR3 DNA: TGTGCCAGCAGCCCCAGAAGTCCTACAGGTTACTACGAGCAGTACTTC. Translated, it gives CASSPRSPTGYYEQYF. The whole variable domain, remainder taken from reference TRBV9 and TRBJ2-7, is DSGVTQTPKHLITATGQRVTLRCSPRSGDLSVYWYQQSLDQGLQFLIQYYNGEERAKGNILERFSAQQFPDLHSELNLSSLELGDSALYFCASSPRSPTGYYEQYFGPGTRLTVT.